This is a list of T cell receptor beta chains from one sample in a study of blood T cell repertoires in COVID-19. Libraries were prepared by immunoSEQ multiplex PCR; TCRdb keeps only in-frame clonotypes and omits some of them. The table lists approximately 280,000 clones, 88% of them singletons. The sequenced sample was peripheral blood. All receptors derive from a man aged 18 to 35 with active or convalescent COVID-19. The CDR3 runs from the conserved cysteine through the conserved F or W. The D gene is left open where the match is weak. For some rows the clone size is stated as once, few or many, or as a class when expanded; others skip it.

clone size,D gene,J gene,V gene,CDR3 DNA,CDR3 protein
-,-,TRBJ1-5,TRBV28,TGTGCCAGCAGTTTTGGGACAACCGGCGGATATCAGCCCCAGCATTTT,CASSFGTTGGYQPQHF
-,TRBD1,TRBJ1-2,TRBV5-1,TGCGCCAGCGGGACCGGGACAGGGAGCTATGGCTACACCTTC,CASGTGTGSYGYTF
-,TRBD2,TRBJ2-7,TRBV11-2,TGTGCCAGCATCCCCTGGGGGGTAGCGGGGGATCGGTACGAGCAGTACTTC,CASIPWGVAGDRYEQYF
-,-,TRBJ2-5,TRBV6-2/TRBV6-3,TGTGCCAGCAGTTACACAGAAGAGACCCAGTACTTC,CASSYTEETQYF
few,-,TRBJ1-2,TRBV3-1/TRBV3-2,TGTGCCAGCAGCGCCCCCGGGACTCCGGTTGGGGGGTATGGCTACACCTTC,CASSAPGTPVGGYGYTF
-,-,TRBJ2-5,TRBV2,TGTGCCAGCCAAGCCAGGGGCGAAGAGACCCAGTACTTC,CASQARGEETQYF
-,-,TRBJ2-7,TRBV19,TGTGCCAGTAGTATAGGGCTTACCGCCTACGAGCAGTACTTC,CASSIGLTAYEQYF
-,-,TRBJ1-2,TRBV3-1/TRBV3-2,TGTGCCAGCAGCTTTTTAACCAGGGGTTTCCACTATGGCTACACCTTC,CASSFLTRGFHYGYTF
-,-,TRBJ2-7,TRBV13,TGTGCCTCGGCGGGTGGGGGGTCCTACGAGCAGTACTTC,CASAGGGSYEQYF
-,TRBD2,TRBJ2-5,TRBV3-1/TRBV3-2,TGTGCCAGCAGCCCGATTACCCGGGGGGGGCGAGAGACCCAGTACTTC,CASSPITRGGRETQYF
few,-,TRBJ2-5,TRBV5-1,TGCGCCAGCAGACAGGGCCAAGAGACCCAGTACTTC,CASRQGQETQYF
-,-,TRBJ2-7,TRBV7-9,TGTGCCAGCAGCTTAGTCAGGGCAAACTACGAGCAGTACTTC,CASSLVRANYEQYF
-,TRBD1,TRBJ1-5,TRBV5-6,TGTGCCAGCAGTCTAGGGACAGGGTTATCCAATCAGCCCCAGCATTTT,CASSLGTGLSNQPQHF
-,TRBD1,TRBJ1-1,TRBV19,TGTGCCACTACTTTAGGGGGCGGCACTGAAGCTTTCTTT,CATTLGGGTEAFF
once,-,TRBJ1-6,TRBV2,TGTGCCAGCAGTTGTTACAGGAATAATTCACCCCTCCACTTT,CASSCYRNNSPLHF
-,TRBD1,TRBJ1-1,TRBV15,TGTGCCACCAGCACCGTGGGACAGGGGGATTTTGACACTGAAGCTTTCTTT,CATSTVGQGDFDTEAFF
-,-,TRBJ2-3,TRBV11-2,TGTGCCAGCCAAACTGCGGGGCCAGATACGCAGTATTTT,CASQTAGPDTQYF
-,TRBD1,TRBJ1-6,TRBV5-8,TGTGCCAGCAGCTTGATACAGGGGTACTCACCCCTCCACTTT,CASSLIQGYSPLHF
-,-,TRBJ2-1,TRBV19,TGTGCCAGCGGGGATTCGGGGTACAATGAGCAGTTCTTC,CASGDSGYNEQFF
-,-,TRBJ1-5,TRBV10-2,TGCGCCAGCAGTGAGGGGACACATAGCAATCAGCCCCAGCATTTT,CASSEGTHSNQPQHF
-,-,TRBJ1-4,TRBV4-1,TGCGCCAGCAGCCAAGATCTAAGAGAACTGTTTTTT,CASSQDLRELFF
-,-,TRBJ1-2,TRBV12-3/TRBV12-4,TGTGCCAGCAAACTTGGGGGCTCATATGGCTACACCTTC,CASKLGGSYGYTF
-,TRBD2,TRBJ2-1,TRBV9,TGTGCCAGCAGCGAGGGGAGCGGGGGGGCTACATACAATGAGCAGTTCTTC,CASSEGSGGATYNEQFF
-,TRBD2,TRBJ2-5,TRBV2,TGTGCCAGCAGAGCGGGACTAGCGGGGGCGTACCAAGAGACCCAGTACTTC,CASRAGLAGAYQETQYF
-,-,TRBJ1-5,TRBV19,TGTGCCAGTAGTATAGCGGGGCCCCAGCATTTT,CASSIAGPQHF
-,TRBD1,TRBJ1-2,TRBV18,TGTGCCAGCTCACCAGGACAGGGCATCTATGGCTACACCTTC,CASSPGQGIYGYTF
-,TRBD1,TRBJ1-2,TRBV6-5,TGTGCCAGCAGTTACGGGACAGGGGGGTATGGCTACACCTTC,CASSYGTGGYGYTF
-,-,TRBJ1-3,TRBV7-9,TGTGCCAGCAGCTTAGAACAGCTACCTGGAAACACCATATATTTT,CASSLEQLPGNTIYF
-,-,TRBJ1-1,TRBV6-2/TRBV6-3,TGTGCCAGCAGCGACGGAGGGGGGGGGAGTACTGAAGCTTTCTTT,CASSDGGGGSTEAFF
-,-,TRBJ1-2,TRBV3-1/TRBV3-2,TGTGCCAGCAGCCAAAAGCAGGGGTATGGCTACACCTTC,CASSQKQGYGYTF
-,-,TRBJ2-7,TRBV7-2,TGTGCCAGCAGCTTAGATTGGCAGGGCTACGAGCAGTACTTC,CASSLDWQGYEQYF
-,-,TRBJ2-2,TRBV29-1,TGCAGCGTGGAGTTGGGGCGGAACACCGGGGAGCTGTTTTTT,CSVELGRNTGELFF
-,TRBD1,TRBJ1-6,TRBV6-2/TRBV6-3,TGTGCCAGCAGCCGGGACAGTTACTATAATTCACCCCTCCACTTT,CASSRDSYYNSPLHF
-,-,TRBJ2-4,TRBV21-1,TGTGCCAGCACCCTCGAGGGCCCTACGAACATTCAGTACTTC,CASTLEGPTNIQYF